This TCR beta chain was identified in a study of T cells in Graves' hyperthyroidism and ophthalmopathy. Notes on the study in general: Most thyroid-expanded clonotypes above 0.001 were also found in blood.

Reasons for excluding patients were uncontrolled infection, other autoimmune disease, pregnancy or lactation. TCR beta CDR3 regions were amplified from RNA. During a first-round RT-PCR of the TCR CDR3, the HTBI primer set was used. One entry per CDR3 protein results from TCRdb running MiXCR on the multiplex PCR reads. The sample records 500,000 to 800,000 distinct CDR3 sequences, 45% being singletons. Regarding this clonotype: The antigen is undetermined.

Sequences were obtained from peripheral blood or thyroid tissue (not recorded which). This TCR was recovered from an adult man with Graves' disease, either hyperthyroidism or ophthalmopathy (not recorded which).

The CDR3 protein is CSARDRDRVSYEQYF. The CDR3 DNA follows: TGCAGTGCTAGAGATCGGGACAGGGTAAGCTACGAGCAGTACTTC. The chain carries TRBV20-1 and TRBJ2-7, with 9 bases that match TRBD1. Germline CDR1 DFQATT, CDR2 SNEGSKA (reference sequence). The length of the CDR3 is 15 residues. Germline trimming cut 0 bases from V and 3 bases from J; bases unmatched to any gene: 6.